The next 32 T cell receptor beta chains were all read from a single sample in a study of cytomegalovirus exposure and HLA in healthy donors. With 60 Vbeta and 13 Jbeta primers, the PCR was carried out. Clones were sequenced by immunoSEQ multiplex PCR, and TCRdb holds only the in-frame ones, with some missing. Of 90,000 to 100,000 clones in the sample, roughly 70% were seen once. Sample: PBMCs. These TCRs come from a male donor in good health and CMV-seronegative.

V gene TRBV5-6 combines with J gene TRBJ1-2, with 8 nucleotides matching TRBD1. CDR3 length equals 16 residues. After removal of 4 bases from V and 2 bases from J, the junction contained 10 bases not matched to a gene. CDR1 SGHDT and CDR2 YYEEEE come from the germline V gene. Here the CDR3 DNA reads TGTGCCAGCAGCCTTGGACGGACAGGGACCAACTATGGCTACACCTTC. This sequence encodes CASSLGRTGTNYGYTF.

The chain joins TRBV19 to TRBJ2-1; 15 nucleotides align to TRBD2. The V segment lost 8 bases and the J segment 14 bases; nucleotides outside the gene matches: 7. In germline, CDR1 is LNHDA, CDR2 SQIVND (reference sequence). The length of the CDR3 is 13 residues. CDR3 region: CASGGLAGGFKFF. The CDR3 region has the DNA TGTGCCAGTGGGGGACTAGCGGGAGGTTTCAAGTTCTTC.

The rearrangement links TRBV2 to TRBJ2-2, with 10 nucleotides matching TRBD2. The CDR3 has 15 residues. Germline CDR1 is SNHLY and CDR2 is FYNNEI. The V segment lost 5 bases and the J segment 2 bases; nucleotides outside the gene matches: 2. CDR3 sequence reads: CASSSSGGNTGELFF. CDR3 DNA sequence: TGTGCCAGCAGTTCTAGCGGGGGAAACACCGGGGAGCTGTTTTTT.

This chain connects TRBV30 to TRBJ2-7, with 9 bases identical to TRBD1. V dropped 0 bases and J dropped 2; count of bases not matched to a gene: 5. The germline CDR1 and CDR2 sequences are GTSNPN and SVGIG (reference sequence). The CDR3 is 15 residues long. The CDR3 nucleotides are TGTGCCTGGAGTGTAATGGGACAGGGCCCCTACGAGCAGTACTTC. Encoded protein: CAWSVMGQGPYEQYF.

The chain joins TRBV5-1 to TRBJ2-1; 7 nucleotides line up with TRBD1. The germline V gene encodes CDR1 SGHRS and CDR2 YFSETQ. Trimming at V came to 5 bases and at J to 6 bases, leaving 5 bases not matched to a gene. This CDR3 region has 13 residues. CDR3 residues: CASSPGTVNEQFF. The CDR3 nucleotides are TGCGCCAGCAGTCCCGGGACAGTCAATGAGCAGTTCTTC. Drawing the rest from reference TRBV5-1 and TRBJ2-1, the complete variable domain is KAGVTQTPRYLIKTRGQQVTLSCSPISGHRSVSWYQQTPGQGLQFLFEYFSETQRNKGNFPGRFSGRQFSNSRSEMNVSTLELGDSALYLCASSPGTVNEQFFGPGTRLTVL.

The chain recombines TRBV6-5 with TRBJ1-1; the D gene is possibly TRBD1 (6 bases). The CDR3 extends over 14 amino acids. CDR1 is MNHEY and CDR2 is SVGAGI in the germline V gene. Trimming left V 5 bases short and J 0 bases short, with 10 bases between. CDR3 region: CASSPGTLNTEAFF. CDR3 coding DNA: TGTGCCAGCAGTCCCGGGACACTGAACACTGAAGCTTTCTTT.

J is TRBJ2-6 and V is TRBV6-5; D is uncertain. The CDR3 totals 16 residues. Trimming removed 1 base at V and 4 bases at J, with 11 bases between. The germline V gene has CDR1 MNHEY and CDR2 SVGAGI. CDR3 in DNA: TGTGCCAGCAGTTACTACGGGTCGGAGGGGGCCAACGTCCTGACTTTC. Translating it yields CASSYYGSEGANVLTF.

CDR3 sequence reads: CASSIDRSSYNEQFF. The DNA of the CDR3 is TGTGCCAGCAGTATAGACAGAAGCTCCTACAATGAGCAGTTCTTC. The J gene is TRBJ2-1, the V gene TRBV6-4, with a tentative D call TRBD1 (5 bases). This CDR3 comprises 15 residues. V gave up 5 bases and J gave up 0 bases, with 11 bases separating them. Germline values: CDR1 MRHNA, CDR2 SNTAGT.

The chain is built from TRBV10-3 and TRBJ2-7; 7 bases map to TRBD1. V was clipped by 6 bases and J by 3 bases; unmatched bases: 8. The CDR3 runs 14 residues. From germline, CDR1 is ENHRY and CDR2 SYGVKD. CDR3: CAIREGTAGYEQYF. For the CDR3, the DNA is TGTGCCATCAGGGAAGGGACAGCCGGCTACGAGCAGTACTTC.

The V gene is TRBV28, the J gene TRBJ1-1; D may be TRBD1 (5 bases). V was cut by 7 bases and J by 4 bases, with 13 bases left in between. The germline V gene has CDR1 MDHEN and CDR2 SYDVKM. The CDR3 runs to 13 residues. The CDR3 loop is CASNVGLVTEAFF. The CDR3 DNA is TGTGCCAGCAACGTGGGGCTGGTCACTGAAGCTTTCTTT.

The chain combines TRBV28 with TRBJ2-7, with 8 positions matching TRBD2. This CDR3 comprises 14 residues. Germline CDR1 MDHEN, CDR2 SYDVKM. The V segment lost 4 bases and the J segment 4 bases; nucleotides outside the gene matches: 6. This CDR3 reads CASSYTGGRYEQYF. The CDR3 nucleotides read TGTGCCAGCAGTTACACGGGGGGGCGGTACGAGCAGTACTTC. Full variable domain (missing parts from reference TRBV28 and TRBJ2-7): DVKVTQSSRYLVKRTGEKVFLECVQDMDHENMFWYRQDPGLGLRLIYFSYDVKMKEKGDIPEGYSVSREKKERFSLILESASTNQTSMYLCASSYTGGRYEQYFGPGTRLTVT.

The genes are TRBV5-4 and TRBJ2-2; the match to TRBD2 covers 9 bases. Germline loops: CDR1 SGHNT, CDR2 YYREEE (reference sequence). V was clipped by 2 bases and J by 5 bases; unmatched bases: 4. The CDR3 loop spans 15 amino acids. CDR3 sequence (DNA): TGTGCCAGCAGCTTAGGTAGCGGGAGTACCGGGGAGCTGTTTTTT. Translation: CASSLGSGSTGELFF. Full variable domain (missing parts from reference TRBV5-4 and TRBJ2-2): ETGVTQSPTHLIKTRGQQVTLRCSSQSGHNTVSWYQQALGQGPQFIFQYYREEENGRGNFPPRFSGLQFPNYSSELNVNALELDDSALYLCASSLGSGSTGELFFGEGSRLTVL.

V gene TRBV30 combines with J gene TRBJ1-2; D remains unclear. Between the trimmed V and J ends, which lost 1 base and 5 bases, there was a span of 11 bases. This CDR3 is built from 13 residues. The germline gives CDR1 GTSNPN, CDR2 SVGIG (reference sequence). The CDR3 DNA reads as TGTGCCTGGAGTGGTCAGGCAGGATATGGCTACACCTTC. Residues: CAWSGQAGYGYTF.

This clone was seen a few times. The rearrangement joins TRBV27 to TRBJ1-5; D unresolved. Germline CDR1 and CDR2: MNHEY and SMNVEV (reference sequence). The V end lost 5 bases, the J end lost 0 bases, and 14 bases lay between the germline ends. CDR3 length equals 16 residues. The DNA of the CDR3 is TGTGCCAGCAGTAAAACGGTCGGTTATAGCAATCAGCCCCAGCATTTT. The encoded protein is CASSKTVGYSNQPQHF.

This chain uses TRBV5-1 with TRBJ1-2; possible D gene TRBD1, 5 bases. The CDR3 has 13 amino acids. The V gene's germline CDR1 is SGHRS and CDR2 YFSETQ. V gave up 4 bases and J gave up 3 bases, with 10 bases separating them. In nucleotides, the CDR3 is TGCGCCAGCAGCCTCCCGACAGACTATGGCTACACCTTC. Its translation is CASSLPTDYGYTF. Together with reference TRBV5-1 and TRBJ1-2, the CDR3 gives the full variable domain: KAGVTQTPRYLIKTRGQQVTLSCSPISGHRSVSWYQQTPGQGLQFLFEYFSETQRNKGNFPGRFSGRQFSNSRSEMNVSTLELGDSALYLCASSLPTDYGYTFGSGTRLTVV.

The CDR3 DNA reads as TGCGCCAGCAGCTTGAGGGGGTCTGGAAACACCATATATTTT. Translated: CASSLRGSGNTIYF. The chain has TRBV5-1 and TRBJ1-3; D may be TRBD1 (6 bases). This CDR3 is 14 amino acids long. Germline CDR1 is SGHRS and CDR2 is YFSETQ. V dropped 1 base and J dropped 1 base, with 6 bases sitting between them.

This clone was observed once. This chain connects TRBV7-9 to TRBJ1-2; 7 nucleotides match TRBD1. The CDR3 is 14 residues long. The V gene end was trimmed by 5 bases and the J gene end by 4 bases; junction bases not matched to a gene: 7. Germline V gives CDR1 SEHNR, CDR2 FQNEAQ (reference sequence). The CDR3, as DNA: TGTGCCAGCAGCGAGAAGTCAGGGGGCTATGGCTACACCTTC. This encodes CASSEKSGGYGYTF.

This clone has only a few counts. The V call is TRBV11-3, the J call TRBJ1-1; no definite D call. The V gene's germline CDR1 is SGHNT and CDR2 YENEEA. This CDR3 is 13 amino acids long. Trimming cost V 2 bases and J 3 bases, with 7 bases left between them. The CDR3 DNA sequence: TGTGCCAGCAGCTTAAGCGTGTACACTGAAGCTTTCTTT. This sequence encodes CASSLSVYTEAFF.

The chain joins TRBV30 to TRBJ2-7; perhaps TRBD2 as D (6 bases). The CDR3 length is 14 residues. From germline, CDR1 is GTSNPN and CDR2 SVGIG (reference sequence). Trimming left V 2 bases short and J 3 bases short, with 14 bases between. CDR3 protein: CAWSLQGLFYEQYF. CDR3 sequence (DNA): TGTGCCTGGAGTCTCCAGGGACTTTTCTACGAGCAGTACTTC.

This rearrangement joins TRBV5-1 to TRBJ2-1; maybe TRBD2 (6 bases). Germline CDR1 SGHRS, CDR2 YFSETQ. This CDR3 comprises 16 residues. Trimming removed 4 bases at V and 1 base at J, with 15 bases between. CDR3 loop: CASSLGLPASYNEQFF. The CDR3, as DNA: TGCGCCAGCAGCCTGGGACTCCCAGCTTCCTACAATGAGCAGTTCTTC.

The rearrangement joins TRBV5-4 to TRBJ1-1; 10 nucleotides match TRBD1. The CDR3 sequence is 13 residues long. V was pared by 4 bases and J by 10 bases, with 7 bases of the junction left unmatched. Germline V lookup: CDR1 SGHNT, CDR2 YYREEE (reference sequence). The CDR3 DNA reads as TGTGCCAGCAGCCAGAAGACAGGGGGCACAGCTTTCTTT. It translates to CASSQKTGGTAFF.

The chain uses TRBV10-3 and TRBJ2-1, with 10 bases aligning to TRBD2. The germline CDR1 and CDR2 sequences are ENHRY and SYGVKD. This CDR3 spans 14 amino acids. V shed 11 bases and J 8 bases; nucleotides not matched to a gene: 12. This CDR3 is CAPRLAGESDEQFF. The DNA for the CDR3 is TGTGCCCCGAGGCTAGCGGGAGAAAGTGATGAGCAGTTCTTC.

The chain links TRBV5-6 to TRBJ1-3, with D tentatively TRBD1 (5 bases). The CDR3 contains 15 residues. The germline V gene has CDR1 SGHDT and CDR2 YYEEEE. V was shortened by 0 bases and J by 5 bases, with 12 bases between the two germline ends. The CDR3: CASSLEDNLRNTIYF. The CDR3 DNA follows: TGTGCCAGCAGCTTGGAGGACAACCTCAGAAACACCATATATTTT.

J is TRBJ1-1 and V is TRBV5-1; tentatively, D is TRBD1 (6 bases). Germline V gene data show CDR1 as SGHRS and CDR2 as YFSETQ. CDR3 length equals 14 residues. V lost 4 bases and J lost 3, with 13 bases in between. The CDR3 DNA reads TGCGCCAGCAGCCCCCGGGGGGCTGACACTGAAGCTTTCTTT. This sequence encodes CASSPRGADTEAFF.

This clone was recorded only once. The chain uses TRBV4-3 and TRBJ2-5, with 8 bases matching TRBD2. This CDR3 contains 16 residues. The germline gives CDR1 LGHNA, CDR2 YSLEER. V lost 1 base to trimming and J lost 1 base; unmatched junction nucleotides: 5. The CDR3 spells CASSQASREVQETQYF. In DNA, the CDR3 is TGCGCCAGCAGCCAAGCGTCGCGGGAGGTCCAAGAGACCCAGTACTTC.

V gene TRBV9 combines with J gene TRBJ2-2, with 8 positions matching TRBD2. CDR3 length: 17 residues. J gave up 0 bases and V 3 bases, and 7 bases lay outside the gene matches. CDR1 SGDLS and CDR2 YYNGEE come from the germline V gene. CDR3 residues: CASSAPSGRTNTGELFF. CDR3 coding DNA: TGTGCCAGCAGCGCCCCAAGCGGGAGAACGAACACCGGGGAGCTGTTTTTT.

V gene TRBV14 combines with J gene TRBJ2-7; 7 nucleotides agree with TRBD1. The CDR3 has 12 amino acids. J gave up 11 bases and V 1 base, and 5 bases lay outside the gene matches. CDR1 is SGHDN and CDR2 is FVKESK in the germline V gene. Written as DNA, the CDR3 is TGTGCCAGCAGCCAAGGACAGGGAAGGAAGTACTTC. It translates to CASSQGQGRKYF.

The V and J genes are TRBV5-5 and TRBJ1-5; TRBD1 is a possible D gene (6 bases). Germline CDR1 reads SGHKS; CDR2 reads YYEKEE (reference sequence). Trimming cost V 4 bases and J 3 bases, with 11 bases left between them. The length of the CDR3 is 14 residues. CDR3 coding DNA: TGTGCCAGCAGCCCTACAGGGCTCAATCAGCCCCAGCATTTT. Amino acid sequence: CASSPTGLNQPQHF.

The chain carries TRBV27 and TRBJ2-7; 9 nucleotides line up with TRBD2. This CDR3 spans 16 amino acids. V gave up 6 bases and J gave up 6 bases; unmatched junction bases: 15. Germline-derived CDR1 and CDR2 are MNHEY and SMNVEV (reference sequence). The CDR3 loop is CASRRAASGIHGEQYF. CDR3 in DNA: TGTGCCAGCAGGCGAGCGGCTAGCGGGATTCACGGCGAGCAGTACTTC.

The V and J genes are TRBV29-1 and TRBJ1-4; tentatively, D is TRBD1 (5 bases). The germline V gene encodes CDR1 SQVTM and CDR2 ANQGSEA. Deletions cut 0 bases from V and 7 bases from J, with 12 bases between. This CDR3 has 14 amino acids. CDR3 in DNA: TGCAGCGTTGAAGATCGAGGAGGGGTTGAAAAACTGTTTTTT. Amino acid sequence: CSVEDRGGVEKLFF.

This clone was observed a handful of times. Written as DNA, the CDR3 is TGTGCCTGGATGTGGGGCTCAGAGGCTTTCTTT. Translation gives CAWMWGSEAFF. The chain recombines TRBV30 with TRBJ1-1, with a possible D match to TRBD1 (5 bases). Germline loops: CDR1 GTSNPN, CDR2 SVGIG (reference sequence). There are 11 residues in the CDR3. V was shortened by 4 bases and J by 11 bases, with 14 bases between the two germline ends.

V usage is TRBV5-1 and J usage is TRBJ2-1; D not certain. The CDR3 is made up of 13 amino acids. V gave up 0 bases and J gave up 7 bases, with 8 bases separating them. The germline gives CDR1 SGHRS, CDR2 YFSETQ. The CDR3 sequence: CASSLVLTNEQFF. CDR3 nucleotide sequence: TGCGCCAGCAGCTTGGTACTAACTAATGAGCAGTTCTTC.